The T cell receptor (beta chain) described here comes from a study of T cell repertoires in cytomegalovirus infection. Germline values: CDR1 PRHDT, CDR2 FYEKMQ (reference sequence). The junction had 5 bases not matched to a gene; V was cut back by 4 bases and J by 3 bases. The CDR3 consists of 14 residues. Regarding this clonotype: Its cognate antigen is unknown.

TCRdb re-derived calls from the reads in MiXCR, one entry per CDR3 protein. The top ten clones hold under 15% of a sample with about 920,000 distinct CDR3 sequences, under 40% of them seen once. The starting material was cultured CD8+ T cells from PBMCs, obtained from culture after CMV antigen stimulation. The chain carries TRBV13 and TRBJ1-1; 7 bases align to TRBD1. The TCR sequence derives from a human donor in good health (CMV status not recorded). Some clones in this sample may be carry-over from other donors' samples. In DNA form, the CDR3 reads TGTGCCAGCAGCTCAGACAGGGCGGACACTGAAGCTTTCTTT. Its protein is CASSSDRADTEAFF. Together with reference TRBV13 and TRBJ1-1, the CDR3 gives the full variable domain: AAGVIQSPRHLIKEKRETATLKCYPIPRHDTVYWYQQGPGQDPQFLISFYEKMQSDKGSIPDRFSAQQFSDYHSELNMSSLELGDSALYFCASSSDRADTEAFFGQGTRLTVV.